These 32 T cell receptor beta chains share one sample of origin, sequenced in a study of blood T cell repertoires in COVID-19. Some clones are missing from TCRdb's copy, which holds only in-frame ones; the method was immunoSEQ multiplex PCR. The top ten clones hold roughly 3.5% of a sample with just under 350,000 clones, 90% to 95% of them seen once. Material for sequencing was peripheral blood. The source of these receptors is a woman between 18 and 29 years old who had recovered from COVID-19.

This clone was counted between two and nine times. The gene calls are TRBV30 and TRBJ1-1, with D perhaps TRBD1 (6 bases). Trimming left V 1 base short and J 12 bases short, with 12 bases between. The CDR3 contains 11 residues. Germline V gene sequence: CDR1 GTSNPN, CDR2 SVGIG (reference sequence). The CDR3 reads CAWSGNRVTFF. The CDR3 region has the DNA TGTGCCTGGAGTGGAAACAGGGTCACTTTCTTT.

The chain couples TRBV5-4 to TRBJ2-1; 9 bases line up with TRBD2. Per the germline V gene, CDR1 is SGHNT and CDR2 is YYREEE (reference sequence). The CDR3 is 18 residues long. V was clipped by 0 bases and J by 0 bases; unmatched bases: 7. As DNA, the CDR3 is TGTGCCAGCAGCTTGGGGGCCCCAGCGGGAGGCTCCTACAATGAGCAGTTCTTC. This gives the protein CASSLGAPAGGSYNEQFF. Together with reference TRBV5-4 and TRBJ2-1, the CDR3 gives the full variable domain: ETGVTQSPTHLIKTRGQQVTLRCSSQSGHNTVSWYQQALGQGPQFIFQYYREEENGRGNFPPRFSGLQFPNYSSELNVNALELDDSALYLCASSLGAPAGGSYNEQFFGPGTRLTVL.

This clone was recorded only once. CDR3 in DNA: TGTGCCACCAGCTCTCCCGGGACAGGGAGAGACACCATATATTTT. As protein: CATSSPGTGRDTIYF. The chain recombines TRBV15 with TRBJ1-3, with TRBD1 matching 9 bases. The CDR3 contains 15 residues. Germline CDR1 is LNHNV and CDR2 is YYDKDF (reference sequence). Trimming took 5 bases from V and 8 from J; bases not matched to a gene: 10.

The J gene is TRBJ1-4, the V gene TRBV4-3; TRBD1 is a possible D gene (6 bases). Per germline, CDR1 LGHNA and CDR2 YSLEER. The CDR3 totals 14 residues. The V end lost 7 bases, the J end lost 6 bases, and 15 bases lay between the germline ends. CDR3 in DNA: TGCGCCAGCAACAAACAGGGAGGGCATGAAAAACTGTTTTTT. This codes for CASNKQGGHEKLFF.

V is TRBV4-3 and J is TRBJ1-4, with 7 bases lining up with TRBD1. CDR1 and CDR2 from the germline V gene are LGHNA and YSLEER. The V and J ends lost 4 bases and 8 bases, in that order; junction bases with no gene match: 10. This CDR3 region has 15 residues. CDR3 amino acids: CASSPGSLGGEKLFF. The CDR3 nucleotides read TGCGCCAGCAGCCCAGGGTCCCTAGGGGGCGAAAAACTGTTTTTT.

V usage is TRBV5-4 and J usage is TRBJ1-6, with D possibly TRBD1 on 6 matching bases. The CDR3 consists of 15 residues. Germline V CDR1 and CDR2: SGHNT, YYREEE (reference sequence). The ends were cut back, 4 bases at V and 5 bases at J, with 13 bases in the middle. CDR3 in amino acids: CASSRGGRNNSPLHF. CDR3 DNA sequence: TGTGCCAGCAGCAGGGGGGGGCGCAATAATTCACCCCTCCACTTT.

V and J are TRBV4-3 and TRBJ2-2; 9 nucleotides agree with TRBD2. The V gene end was trimmed by 2 bases and the J gene end by 2 bases; junction bases not matched to a gene: 3. Looked up from germline, CDR1 is LGHNA and CDR2 is YSLEER. The CDR3 is 16 residues long. In DNA form, the CDR3 reads TGCGCCAGCAGCCAATTAGCGGGGGCTAACACCGGGGAGCTGTTTTTT. This encodes CASSQLAGANTGELFF.

This chain links TRBV30 with TRBJ1-6; D remains unclear. This CDR3 has 13 amino acids. Per the germline V gene, CDR1 is GTSNPN and CDR2 is SVGIG (reference sequence). Trimming took 5 bases from V and 4 from J, leaving 9 bases between them. The CDR3 loop reads CAWGDTYNSPLHF. CDR3 coding DNA: TGTGCCTGGGGAGACACATATAATTCACCCCTCCACTTT.

Here the CDR3 reads CASHSRVNTEAFF. For the CDR3, the DNA is TGTGCCAGCCATAGCAGGGTGAACACTGAAGCTTTCTTT. The chain joins TRBV2 to TRBJ1-1, with D perhaps TRBD1 (5 bases). In germline, CDR1 is SNHLY, CDR2 FYNNEI. Trimming left V 8 bases short and J 0 bases short, with 10 bases between. The CDR3 is 13 amino acids.

The rearrangement uses TRBV12-3 or TRBV12-4 and TRBJ1-1, with D unclear. The CDR3 covers 12 residues. With 6 bases removed from V and 4 bases from J, the gap between germline ends came to 9 bases. CDR3 DNA sequence: TGTGCCAGCAGCCTTGGGAGCACTGAAGCTTTCTTT. This gives the protein CASSLGSTEAFF.

The chain recombines TRBV12-5 with TRBJ2-1, with D perhaps TRBD1 (5 bases). Per the germline V gene, CDR1 is LGHNT and CDR2 is FRNRAP. V was pared by 2 bases and J by 2 bases, with 7 bases between. The CDR3 has 14 residues. This chain's CDR3 is CASGLRGAYNEQFF. The CDR3 DNA follows: TGTGCTAGTGGTTTGAGGGGTGCCTACAATGAGCAGTTCTTC.

The chain couples TRBV7-8 to TRBJ2-7, with 7 bases fitting TRBD1. The trim removed 1 base at V and 4 bases at J, leaving 7 bases unmatched. The CDR3 sequence is 15 residues long. CDR1 and CDR2 from the germline V gene are SGHVS and FQNEAQ. The CDR3 DNA reads TGTGCCAGCAGCTTAGAAGGGGGCGGGTCGTACGAGCAGTACGTC. It codes for CASSLEGGGSYEQYV.

This sequence joins TRBV24-1 and TRBJ2-5, with a possible D match to TRBD2 (5 bases). Germline V gives CDR1 KGHDR, CDR2 SFDVKD. V was trimmed by 5 bases and J by 5 bases, leaving 20 bases between them. CDR3 length equals 16 residues. The CDR3 bases are TGTGCCACCAGTGCCCGTGGGTTGACCGGGGTGGAGACCCAGTACTTC. Residues: CATSARGLTGVETQYF.

As for this clone: Other DNA variants within this sample encode the same CDR3. This sequence joins TRBV9 and TRBJ2-1; 12 bases align to TRBD2. This CDR3 spans 15 amino acids. Looked up from germline, CDR1 is SGDLS and CDR2 is YYNGEE. Germline trimming cut 5 bases from V and 3 bases from J; bases unmatched to any gene: 3. This CDR3 is CASSPGLAGYNEQFF. CDR3 nucleotides: TGTGCCAGCAGTCCGGGACTAGCGGGCTACAATGAGCAGTTCTTC.

The chain uses TRBV10-1 and TRBJ1-1; maybe TRBD1 (6 bases). The CDR3 loop spans 14 amino acids. Trimming took 3 bases from V and 7 from J, leaving 15 bases between them. Germline lookup yields CDR1 WNHNN and CDR2 SYGVQD (reference sequence). This CDR3 is CASSDTGGSGEAFF. The CDR3 region has the DNA TGCGCCAGCAGTGATACGGGGGGCTCAGGTGAAGCTTTCTTT.

This clone showed up just a few times. The rearrangement links TRBV13 to TRBJ2-2; 9 nucleotides line up with TRBD1. The germline V gene encodes CDR1 PRHDT and CDR2 FYEKMQ (reference sequence). The CDR3 has 16 amino acids. V shed 8 bases, J shed 4 bases, and the junction held 11 bases outside the gene matches. DNA for the CDR3: TGTGCCAGCTCCCCTAACAGGGGGCGGGTCACCGGGGAGCTGTTTTTT. As protein: CASSPNRGRVTGELFF.

This chain connects TRBV30 to TRBJ2-3; TRBD2 matches 8 bases. This CDR3 comprises 12 residues. Germline trimming cut 0 bases from V and 13 bases from J; bases unmatched to any gene: 6. Germline V CDR1 and CDR2: GTSNPN, SVGIG (reference sequence). CDR3 amino acids: CAWSVGTSIEYF. CDR3 bases: TGTGCCTGGAGTGTCGGGACTAGTATTGAGTATTTT.

The genes are TRBV10-3 and TRBJ1-2; D unclear. Between the trimmed V and J ends, which lost 0 bases and 3 bases, there was a span of 8 bases. From germline, CDR1 is ENHRY and CDR2 SYGVKD. This CDR3 comprises 14 residues. For the CDR3, the DNA is TGTGCCATCAGTGAGTCGCAGGTGCACTATGGCTACACCTTC. This gives the protein CAISESQVHYGYTF.

This clone was observed a few times. The chain recombines TRBV6-5 with TRBJ1-5; 7 bases are shared with TRBD1. The CDR3 totals 14 residues. Germline CDR1 is MNHEY and CDR2 is SVGAGI. The trim removed 8 bases at V and 4 bases at J, leaving 8 bases unmatched. CDR3 sequence (DNA): TGTGCCAGCCGAACTAAACAGGGGAATCAGCCCCAGCATTTT. Protein product: CASRTKQGNQPQHF.

This sequence joins TRBV4-1 and TRBJ2-3, with 13 bases aligning to TRBD2. The CDR3 runs to 17 residues. Germline V gene data show CDR1 as MGHRA and CDR2 as YSYEKL. V lost 1 base, J lost 5 bases, and 6 bases stayed unmatched. The CDR3 nucleotides are TGCGCCAGCAGCCAAGGGACTAGCGGGAGTGTAGGAGATACGCAGTATTTT. This codes for CASSQGTSGSVGDTQYF.

The CDR3 reads CASSPPGSGGELFF. The CDR3 DNA sequence: TGTGCCAGCAGCCCGCCAGGGTCCGGCGGGGAGCTGTTTTTT. This chain joins TRBV11-3 and TRBJ2-2; possibly TRBD1 for D (5 bases). Germline CDR1 SGHNT, CDR2 YENEEA. The CDR3 has 14 residues. Trimming pared 5 bases from V and 7 bases from J, leaving 14 bases between. The full variable domain, in which reference TRBV11-3 and TRBJ2-2 provide the parts outside the CDR3, is EAGVVQSPRYKIIEKKQPVAFWCNPISGHNTLYWYLQNLGQGPELLIRYENEEAVDDSQLPKDRFSAERLKGVDSTLKIQPAELGDSAVYLCASSPPGSGGELFFGEGSRLTVL.

V is TRBV11-2 and J is TRBJ2-1, with 7 bases matching TRBD2. CDR3 length: 14 amino acids. CDR1 SGHAT and CDR2 FQNNGV come from the germline V gene. V was clipped by 6 bases and J by 9 bases; unmatched bases: 11. CDR3 coding DNA: TGTGCCAGCAGACTAGCGAGGGACCGCCCTGAGCAGTTCTTC. This sequence encodes CASRLARDRPEQFF.

The V call is TRBV24-1, the J call TRBJ1-1, with 8 bases identical to TRBD1. This CDR3 is 17 amino acids long. Trimming cost V 4 bases and J 0 bases; bases outside gene matches: 9. Germline V gene data show CDR1 as KGHDR and CDR2 as SFDVKD. The chain's CDR3 is CATSEDRGIVLNTEAFF. The CDR3 nucleotides are TGTGCCACCAGTGAAGACAGGGGAATTGTTCTGAACACTGAAGCTTTCTTT.

A single count supports this clone. The chain links TRBV7-2 to TRBJ2-1; 9 nucleotides agree with TRBD1. V shed 5 bases and J 3 bases; nucleotides not matched to a gene: 5. The length of the CDR3 is 15 residues. Germline-derived CDR1 and CDR2 are SGHTA and FQGNSA. This CDR3 is CASSPMTGGYNEQFF. As DNA, the CDR3 is TGTGCCAGCAGCCCCATGACAGGGGGCTACAATGAGCAGTTCTTC.

This clone was counted between two and nine times. This rearrangement joins TRBV3-1 (or the pseudogene TRBV3-2) to TRBJ2-7; TRBD1 might be the D (6 bases). V dropped 3 bases and J dropped 3 bases, with 30 bases sitting between them. The V gene's germline CDR1 is LGHDT and CDR2 YNNKEL (reference sequence). This CDR3 has 20 amino acids. Here the CDR3 reads CASSHRDGGNKQINYYEQYV. CDR3 coding DNA: TGTGCCAGCAGCCACCGGGATGGGGGCAACAAACAAATCAATTACTACGAGCAGTACGTC.

The V gene is TRBV5-1, the J gene TRBJ2-7; D is possibly TRBD2 (6 bases). Per the germline V gene, CDR1 is SGHRS and CDR2 is YFSETQ. The CDR3 has 14 amino acids. The V end lost 0 bases, the J end lost 3 bases, and 10 bases lay between the germline ends. This CDR3 is CASSLDIGSYEQYV. The CDR3 DNA follows: TGCGCCAGCAGCTTGGATATCGGGAGCTACGAGCAGTACGTC.

This chain links TRBV5-4 with TRBJ1-1; 12 bases are shared with TRBD1. Trimming took 4 bases from V and 4 from J; bases not matched to a gene: 11. This CDR3 has 17 residues. Per the germline V gene, CDR1 is SGHNT and CDR2 is YYREEE (reference sequence). DNA of the CDR3: TGTGCCAGCAGCCGCCTGGGACAGGGGGCGGGGGGCACTGAAGCTTTCTTT. Its protein product is CASSRLGQGAGGTEAFF.

The chain recombines TRBV5-1 with TRBJ2-5, with D perhaps TRBD1 (5 bases). The CDR3 has 14 residues. The V end was cut by 2 bases, the J end by 3 bases, with 11 bases between. Germline V gene lookup returns CDR1 SGHRS and CDR2 YFSETQ. Written as DNA, the CDR3 is TGCGCCAGCAGCTTTGACAGACTTAAAGAGACCCAGTACTTC. Translating it yields CASSFDRLKETQYF.

V gene TRBV12-3 or TRBV12-4 combines with J gene TRBJ2-1; D possibly corresponds to TRBD1 (6 bases). The CDR3 is made up of 13 amino acids. V lost 3 bases to trimming and J lost 3 bases, with 6 bases between them. As DNA, the CDR3 is TGTGCCAGCAGTTTGGACAGCTACAATGAGCAGTTCTTC. This encodes CASSLDSYNEQFF.

This clone has a single count. This chain connects TRBV29-1 to TRBJ2-2; a possible D gene is TRBD2 (5 bases). This CDR3 comprises 12 residues. CDR1 and CDR2 (germline): SQVTM, ANQGSEA. Trimming removed 5 bases from V and 1 base from J, with 5 bases in between. As DNA, the CDR3 is TGCAGCGTTCGGGGGAACACCGGGGAGCTGTTTTTT. It yields the protein CSVRGNTGELFF.

This clone was seen a single time. The chain couples TRBV11-2 to TRBJ1-2; 8 bases map to TRBD1. Germline loops: CDR1 SGHAT, CDR2 FQNNGV. This CDR3 has 13 amino acids. Germline trimming cut 5 bases from V and 5 bases from J; bases unmatched to any gene: 4. CDR3 nucleotides: TGTGCCAGCAGCATAGGACAGGGTTATGGCTACACCTTC. This gives the protein CASSIGQGYGYTF.

The V and J genes are TRBV10-1 and TRBJ2-2, with TRBD1 matching 11 bases. This CDR3 has 14 amino acids. Germline loops: CDR1 WNHNN, CDR2 SYGVQD (reference sequence). After removal of 6 bases from V and 4 bases from J, the junction contained 1 base not matched to a gene. The CDR3 coding sequence is TGCGCCAGCAGCGGGACAGGGGGCACCGGGGAGCTGTTTTTT. This encodes CASSGTGGTGELFF.